This T cell receptor beta chain was recorded in a study of radiation and T cells in renal cell carcinoma. Germline CDR1 SGHTA, CDR2 FQGNSA. The CDR3 is made up of 14 amino acids. The V gene lost 4 bases and the J gene lost 4 bases, with 13 bases spanning the gap. Clones were read by immunoSEQ multiplex PCR, and TCRdb kept only the in-frame ones, dropping some. The table includes around 45,000 clones, roughly four fifths detected once. With respect to this clone: Its antigen is not known.

Whole-study findings and limits: In blood, top tumor clones expanded by 2 weeks, shrinking by 4.

Time point defined: blood 4 weeks post-SBRT, at nephrectomy. Stated treatment: 15 Gy SBRT to primary tumor, nephrectomy 4 weeks later. This renal cell carcinoma was of the clear cell type. Material: blood, obtained from a patient whose treatment included radiotherapy and nephrectomy. V usage is TRBV7-2 and J usage is TRBJ1-2, with D maybe TRBD1 (5 bases). The clonotype originates from a woman in her sixties or seventies with renal cell carcinoma. CDR3 sequence: CASSSLDSLYGYTF. The CDR3 nucleotides read TGTGCCAGCAGCTCACTCGACAGCCTCTATGGCTACACCTTC.